The clone carrying this TCR beta chain was observed a few times. The target antigen is unknown. The CDR3 spans 12 residues. Looked up from germline, CDR1 is SGHAT and CDR2 is FQNNGV. Between the trimmed V and J ends, which lost 0 bases and 2 bases, there was a span of 0 bases. TCRbeta libraries were built with three rounds of nested PCR, modified from ARM-PCR. TCRdb processed the multiplex PCR reads anew with MiXCR; each CDR3 protein has one entry. The repertoire holds tens of thousands of distinct CDR3 sequences, with 60% to 70% as singletons. The entry originates in a study of tumor and adjacent non-tumor tissue in lung cancer. General observations from the study: TCR diversity was significantly greater in tumor than normal lung tissue.

No cell sorting was done before RNA was extracted from the tissue. This non-tumor lung sample came from over 3 cm beyond the tumor edge. The J gene is TRBJ2-3, the V gene TRBV11-2, with D unclear. The receptor's source is a woman aged 40 to 50 with non-small cell lung cancer. Input material: distant non-tumor lung tissue. The CDR3 protein is CASSLDTDTQYF. DNA of the CDR3: TGTGCCAGCAGCTTAGACACAGATACGCAGTATTTT.